This T cell receptor (beta chain) was profiled in a study of blood T cell repertoires in COVID-19. Study at large: COVID-19 samples collected from the United States, Italy and Spain covered acute and convalescent phases.

TCRdb's table, derived via immunoSEQ multiplex PCR, lists solely in-frame clones and lacks some. The table shows approximately 290,000 clones, with roughly four fifths occurring only once. CDR3 length: 16 amino acids. V was pared by 8 bases and J by 3 bases, with 22 bases between. Germline-derived CDR1 and CDR2 are MDHEN and SYDVKM. Enrollment of patients from Seattle took place during active infection, with longitudinal follow-up. This sequence originates from a person in their 70s with COVID-19, enrolled during active disease. The chain has TRBV28 and TRBJ1-1; D might be TRBD1 (5 bases). Specimen: peripheral blood. The CDR3 sequence: CASLSQGTGGDTEAFF. The CDR3 bases are TGTGCCAGCCTCTCCCAAGGTACGGGGGGGGACACTGAAGCTTTCTTT.